The clone carrying this T cell receptor beta chain appeared many times. Its antigen is undetermined. The record originates from a study of Graves' ophthalmopathy and Graves' hyperthyroidism. Regarding the study as a whole: Also, most clonotypes expanded in the thyroid above 0.001 frequency appeared in blood. In predicting ophthalmopathy progression, the model reached over 55% sensitivity and around 72% specificity. In separating ophthalmopathy from stable hyperthyroidism, a 13-signature model achieved 87.88% sensitivity and 65% to 84% specificity.

The CDR3 is made up of 12 amino acids. Trimming left V 5 bases short and J 4 bases short, with 9 bases between. Germline CDR1 is SGHRS and CDR2 is YFSETQ. The authors diagnosed from clinical symptoms, serum thyroxine, TRAb, thyroid ultrasound and orbital computed tomography. The sequenced template was RNA, covering the TCR beta CDR3 region. Second-round multiplex PCR followed a first-round RT-PCR using HTBI primers. One entry per CDR3 protein results from TCRdb running MiXCR on the multiplex PCR reads. The profile shows 300,000 to 450,000 distinct CDR3 sequences, roughly a sixth of them singletons. This chain connects TRBV5-1 to TRBJ1-2; D is unclear. The source is an adult woman with stable Graves' hyperthyroidism. Sequences were obtained from peripheral blood. Written as DNA, the CDR3 is TGCGCCAGCAGATCCGATGCCTATGGCTACACCTTC. Amino acids: CASRSDAYGYTF.